These T cell receptor beta chains were read from a single sample in a study of early T cells in non-severe SARS-CoV-2 infection. TCRdb called the 5' RACE reads again in MiXCR, with one record for every CDR3 protein. There are 75,000 to 90,000 distinct CDR3 sequences in the sample; just under 15% occur only once, and around 5.4% lies in the top ten. What was sequenced was whole blood. These receptors were obtained from an adult who was a healthcare worker with PCR-confirmed SARS-CoV-2 infection or an uninfected control (not recorded which). Both conserved end residues are part of each CDR3. Fields, in order: J gene, D gene, clone size, V gene, CDR3 length, CDR3 DNA, CDR3 protein. A D gene is named only where the DNA matches it firmly. Some rows have no size entry. The others give once, few or many, or a class for an expanded clone.

J gene: TRBJ2-3
D gene: NA
clone size: NA
V gene: TRBV6-1
CDR3 length: 13
CDR3 DNA: TGTGCCAGCATTCGGACCAGCACAGATACGCAGTATTTT
CDR3 protein: CASIRTSTDTQYF

J gene: TRBJ2-3
D gene: NA
clone size: many
V gene: TRBV3-1
CDR3 length: 13
CDR3 DNA: TGTGCCAGCAGCCAAGATCGCGGAGATACGCAGTATTTT
CDR3 protein: CASSQDRGDTQYF

J gene: TRBJ2-2
D gene: NA
clone size: few
V gene: TRBV7-2
CDR3 length: 14
CDR3 DNA: TGTGCCAGCAGCTTAGAACTAATCACCGGGGAGCTGTTTTTT
CDR3 protein: CASSLELITGELFF

J gene: TRBJ2-5
D gene: NA
clone size: few
V gene: TRBV11-2
CDR3 length: 12
CDR3 DNA: TGTGCCAGCAGCGCACAGGGTAAGACCCAGTACTTC
CDR3 protein: CASSAQGKTQYF

J gene: TRBJ2-7
D gene: TRBD2
clone size: few
V gene: TRBV7-2
CDR3 length: 19
CDR3 DNA: TGTGCCAGCAGCTCTCTAGGGACTAGCGGGAGTTGGGGGGCCTACGAGCAGTACTTC
CDR3 protein: CASSSLGTSGSWGAYEQYF

J gene: TRBJ2-7
D gene: NA
clone size: NA
V gene: TRBV7-3
CDR3 length: 16
CDR3 DNA: TGTGCCAGCAGCTTAGGTCCACAGGGCGAGGGATACGAGCAGTACTTC
CDR3 protein: CASSLGPQGEGYEQYF

J gene: TRBJ1-5
D gene: NA
clone size: NA
V gene: TRBV12-3/TRBV12-4
CDR3 length: 14
CDR3 DNA: TGTGCCAGCAGTTTAGCCGACAGTAGGCAGCCCCAGCATTTT
CDR3 protein: CASSLADSRQPQHF

J gene: TRBJ2-3
D gene: NA
clone size: NA
V gene: TRBV6-1
CDR3 length: 14
CDR3 DNA: TGTGCCAGCAGACAAGACTTGGTCACAGATACGCAGTATTTT
CDR3 protein: CASRQDLVTDTQYF

J gene: TRBJ1-4
D gene: NA
clone size: once
V gene: TRBV12-3/TRBV12-4
CDR3 length: 15
CDR3 DNA: TGTGCCAGCAGTTTGAGGGACACTTTTAATGAAAAACTGTTTTTT
CDR3 protein: CASSLRDTFNEKLFF

J gene: TRBJ2-1
D gene: TRBD2
clone size: NA
V gene: TRBV7-8
CDR3 length: 13
CDR3 DNA: TGTGCCAGCAGGCTCACTAGCGGGTATGAGCAGTTCTTC
CDR3 protein: CASRLTSGYEQFF

J gene: TRBJ2-1
D gene: TRBD2
clone size: NA
V gene: TRBV29-1
CDR3 length: 14
CDR3 DNA: TGCAGCGTTGAGCGGGCAGGGACTAATAATGAGCAGTTCTTC
CDR3 protein: CSVERAGTNNEQFF

J gene: TRBJ2-2
D gene: NA
clone size: few
V gene: TRBV19
CDR3 length: 16
CDR3 DNA: TGTGCCAGTAGTATAAGGCGACTCCAGAACACCGGGGAGCTGTTTTTT
CDR3 protein: CASSIRRLQNTGELFF

J gene: TRBJ2-3
D gene: TRBD1
clone size: NA
V gene: TRBV7-2
CDR3 length: 15
CDR3 DNA: TGTGCCAGCAGCGCCGACAGGGGCCGAACAGATACGCAGTATTTT
CDR3 protein: CASSADRGRTDTQYF

J gene: TRBJ2-3
D gene: NA
clone size: few
V gene: TRBV6-4
CDR3 length: 15
CDR3 DNA: TGTGCCAGCAGTGACGATATAGGTTCAACAGATACGCAGTATTTT
CDR3 protein: CASSDDIGSTDTQYF

J gene: TRBJ2-1
D gene: NA
clone size: few
V gene: TRBV7-2
CDR3 length: 11
CDR3 DNA: TGTGCCAGCAGCTGGGCTAGGTGGCTGTTCTTC
CDR3 protein: CASSWARWLFF

J gene: TRBJ2-1
D gene: NA
clone size: few
V gene: TRBV28
CDR3 length: 12
CDR3 DNA: TGTGCCAGCAGTATTGGGTTCTTTGAGCAGTTCTTC
CDR3 protein: CASSIGFFEQFF

J gene: TRBJ2-7
D gene: NA
clone size: few
V gene: TRBV10-3
CDR3 length: 13
CDR3 DNA: TGTGCCATCAGTGAGTCGACCTCCTACGAGCAGTACTTC
CDR3 protein: CAISESTSYEQYF

J gene: TRBJ2-5
D gene: NA
clone size: many
V gene: TRBV4-1
CDR3 length: 15
CDR3 DNA: TGCGCCAGCAGCCATTTCGGCGGGAAGAGGGAGACCCAGTACTTC
CDR3 protein: CASSHFGGKRETQYF

J gene: TRBJ2-3
D gene: NA
clone size: many
V gene: TRBV4-2
CDR3 length: 14
CDR3 DNA: TGTGCCAGCAGCCAAGGCGGGAGCACAGATACGCAGTATTTT
CDR3 protein: CASSQGGSTDTQYF

J gene: TRBJ2-7
D gene: TRBD2
clone size: NA
V gene: TRBV28
CDR3 length: 11
CDR3 DNA: TGTGTCGTAAGCGGGAGCTGGGAGCAGTACTTC
CDR3 protein: CVVSGSWEQYF

J gene: TRBJ2-7
D gene: TRBD2
clone size: few
V gene: TRBV28
CDR3 length: 16
CDR3 DNA: TGTGCCAGCAGTTTATCCGTTAGCGGGAGGGCCGACGAGCAGTACTTC
CDR3 protein: CASSLSVSGRADEQYF

J gene: TRBJ2-7
D gene: NA
clone size: NA
V gene: TRBV3-1
CDR3 length: 14
CDR3 DNA: TGTGCCAGCAGCCTTTTCTCCGATAGCTACGAGCAGTACTTC
CDR3 protein: CASSLFSDSYEQYF

J gene: TRBJ2-3
D gene: NA
clone size: few
V gene: TRBV5-6
CDR3 length: 16
CDR3 DNA: TGTGCCAGCAGCCGATACTCGAGAGCAGAGAAAGATACGCAGTATTTT
CDR3 protein: CASSRYSRAEKDTQYF

J gene: TRBJ1-3
D gene: NA
clone size: few
V gene: TRBV10-3
CDR3 length: 12
CDR3 DNA: TGTGCCATCAGCGAGCCTGGAAACACCATATATTTT
CDR3 protein: CAISEPGNTIYF

J gene: TRBJ2-1
D gene: NA
clone size: few
V gene: TRBV6-6
CDR3 length: 14
CDR3 DNA: TGTGCCAGCAGTTACCTCGAGTCCTACAATGAGCAGTTCTTC
CDR3 protein: CASSYLESYNEQFF

J gene: TRBJ2-1
D gene: TRBD2
clone size: few
V gene: TRBV27
CDR3 length: 16
CDR3 DNA: TGTGCCAGCAGTTTAATGGGTCTAGCGGGGTACAATGAGCAGTTCTTC
CDR3 protein: CASSLMGLAGYNEQFF

J gene: TRBJ1-1
D gene: NA
clone size: few
V gene: TRBV14
CDR3 length: 15
CDR3 DNA: TGTGCCAGCAGCCAAGATCCGGGACCGAACACTGAAGCTTTCTTT
CDR3 protein: CASSQDPGPNTEAFF

J gene: TRBJ2-7
D gene: TRBD2
clone size: few
V gene: TRBV20-1
CDR3 length: 14
CDR3 DNA: TGCAGTGCTAGTCGGACTAGGATCCCATACGAGCAGTACTTC
CDR3 protein: CSASRTRIPYEQYF

J gene: TRBJ2-7
D gene: NA
clone size: NA
V gene: TRBV18
CDR3 length: 15
CDR3 DNA: TGTGCCAGCTCACCAACCCTTCGGGATTCCTACGAGCAGTACTTC
CDR3 protein: CASSPTLRDSYEQYF